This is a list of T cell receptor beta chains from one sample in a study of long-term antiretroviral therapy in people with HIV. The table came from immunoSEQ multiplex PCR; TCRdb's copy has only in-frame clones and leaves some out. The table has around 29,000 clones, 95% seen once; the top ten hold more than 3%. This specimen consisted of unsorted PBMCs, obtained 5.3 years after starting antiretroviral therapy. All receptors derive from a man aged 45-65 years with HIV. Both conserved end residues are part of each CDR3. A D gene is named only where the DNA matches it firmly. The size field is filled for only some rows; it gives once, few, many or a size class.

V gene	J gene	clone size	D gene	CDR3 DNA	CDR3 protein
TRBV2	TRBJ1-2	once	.	TGTGCCAGCAGTGGTAACAGGGTTGCGGACGGCTACACCTTC	CASSGNRVADGYTF
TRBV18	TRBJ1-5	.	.	TGTGCCAGCTCACCAGGACGGTATAGCAATCAGCCCCAGCATTTT	CASSPGRYSNQPQHF
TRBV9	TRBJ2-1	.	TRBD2	TGTGCCAGCAGCGAAGCGACTAGCGGCTACAATGAGCAGTTCTTC	CASSEATSGYNEQFF
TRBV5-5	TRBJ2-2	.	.	TGTGCCAGCAGCTTGGCCTGGTATAATAGCCCTACCGGGGAGCTGTTTTTT	CASSLAWYNSPTGELFF
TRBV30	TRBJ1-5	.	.	TGTGCCTGGAGTACTACAGGGAATAGCAATCAGCCCCAGCATTTT	CAWSTTGNSNQPQHF
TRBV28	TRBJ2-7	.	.	TGTGCCAGCAGCACGACGAGAGGGGTCTACGAGCAGTACTTC	CASSTTRGVYEQYF
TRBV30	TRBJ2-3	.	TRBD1	TGTGCCTGGAGTGTAAACACCGGGACAGCTAGCACAGATACGCAGTATTTT	CAWSVNTGTASTDTQYF
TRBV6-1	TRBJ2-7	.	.	TGTGCCAGCAGTGAGAGTATCTACGAGCAGTACTTC	CASSESIYEQYF
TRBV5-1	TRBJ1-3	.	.	TGCGCCAGCAGCTTCTCGACAGGATCCTCTGGAAACACCATATATTTT	CASSFSTGSSGNTIYF
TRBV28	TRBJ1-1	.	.	TGTGCCAGCAGTTTGCAGGCCGGGAGGGTGGGAGCTTTCTTT	CASSLQAGRVGAFF
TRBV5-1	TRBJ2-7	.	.	TGCGCCAGCAGCGGAGGGTTAGTCGGGGAGCAGTACTTC	CASSGGLVGEQYF
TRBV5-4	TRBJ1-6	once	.	TGTGCCAGCAGCTTGGAAAGCCTCAATTCACCCCTCCACTTT	CASSLESLNSPLHF
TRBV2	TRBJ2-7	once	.	TGTGCCAGCAGTGCCGGCCCAAGCTTCGAGGGGTACTTC	CASSAGPSFEGYF
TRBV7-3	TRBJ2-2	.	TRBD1	TGTGCCAGCAGCTTAACGGGACCAGGGGGCCGGGAGCTGTTTTTT	CASSLTGPGGRELFF
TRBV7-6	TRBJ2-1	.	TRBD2	TGTGCCAGCAGCTTAGCAACTAGCGGGGGCGATGAGCAGTTCTTC	CASSLATSGGDEQFF
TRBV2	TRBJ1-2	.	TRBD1	TGTGCCAGCACCCCGGACAGGTCCTTCTATGGCTACACCTTC	CASTPDRSFYGYTF
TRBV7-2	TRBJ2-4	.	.	TGTGCCAGCAGCTTAGCGCAGGGGTTTGGAAACATTCAGTACTTC	CASSLAQGFGNIQYF
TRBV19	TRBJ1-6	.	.	TGTGCCAGTACCGAGGGAGTAGGCCTCCACTTT	CASTEGVGLHF
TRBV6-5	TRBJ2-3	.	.	TGTGCCAGCACCCCGAACCCCACAGATACGCAGTATTTT	CASTPNPTDTQYF
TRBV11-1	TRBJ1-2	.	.	TGTGCCAGCAGCTTAGGTAGGTATGGCTACACCTTC	CASSLGRYGYTF
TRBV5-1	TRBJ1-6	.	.	TGCGCCAGCTACGCCGGGGGGGGTTCACCCCTCCACTTT	CASYAGGGSPLHF
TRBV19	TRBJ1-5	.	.	TGTGCCAGTAGTATACAGGCCCAAAGCAATCAGCCCCAGCATTTT	CASSIQAQSNQPQHF
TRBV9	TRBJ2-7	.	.	TGTGCCAGCAGCCCCGGACTGAGCTCCTACGAGCAGTACTTC	CASSPGLSSYEQYF
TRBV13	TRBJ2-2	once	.	TGTGCCAGCAGCTTAGGGGGGGCGTTCACCGGGGAGCTGTTTTTT	CASSLGGAFTGELFF
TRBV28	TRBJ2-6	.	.	TGTGCCAGCAGTTACTCTTGGGACTCTGGGGCCAACGTCCTGACTTTC	CASSYSWDSGANVLTF
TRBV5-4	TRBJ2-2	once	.	TGTGCCAGCAGCTACCCCCAGGCGAACACCGGGGAGCTGTTTTTT	CASSYPQANTGELFF
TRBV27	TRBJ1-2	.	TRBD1	TGTGCCAGCAGCCGGGACAGGTCCTATGGCTACACCTTC	CASSRDRSYGYTF
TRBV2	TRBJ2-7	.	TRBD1	TGTGCCAGCAGTGAGCCGGGACAGGGGGTCTACGAGCAGTACTTC	CASSEPGQGVYEQYF
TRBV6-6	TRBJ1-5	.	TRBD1	TGTGCCAGCAGCCGGGGACAGATGGATCAGCCCCAGCATTTT	CASSRGQMDQPQHF
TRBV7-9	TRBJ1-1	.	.	TGTGCCAGCAGCTTTTCAGGGATCACTGAAGCTTTCTTT	CASSFSGITEAFF
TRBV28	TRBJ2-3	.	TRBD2	TGTGCCAGCAGTTTAGTGGGACTAGCGGATGGCACAGATACGCAGTATTTT	CASSLVGLADGTDTQYF